These T cell receptor beta chains were read from a single sample in a study of cytomegalovirus exposure and HLA in healthy donors. Profiling relied on immunoSEQ multiplex PCR, and the TCRdb table lists in-frame clones only, not all of them. Seen here are 70,000 to 90,000 clones, approximately 82% observed once, and the top ten hold roughly 2.2%. The sequenced material came from PBMCs. These receptors were taken from a man in his forties or fifties in good health and CMV-seronegative. CDR3s include the opening cysteine and the closing phenylalanine or tryptophan. Each record gives: CDR3 DNA, CDR3 protein, J gene, V gene, clone size, D gene. D genes are given only for firm matches. For some rows the clone size is stated as once, few or many, or as a class when expanded; others skip it.

CDR3 DNA: TGCGCCAGCAGCGTGACCCAACCCAGCGACTATGGCTACACCTTC
CDR3 protein: CASSVTQPSDYGYTF
J gene: TRBJ1-2
V gene: TRBV5-1
clone size: .
D gene: .

CDR3 DNA: TGCGCCAGCAGCTTGGGGAGCAACTATGGCTACACCTTC
CDR3 protein: CASSLGSNYGYTF
J gene: TRBJ1-2
V gene: TRBV5-1
clone size: .
D gene: .

CDR3 DNA: TGTGCCAGCAGCTCCCGAGGCACAGATACGCAGTATTTT
CDR3 protein: CASSSRGTDTQYF
J gene: TRBJ2-3
V gene: TRBV9
clone size: .
D gene: .

CDR3 DNA: TGTGCCAGCAGCCCGACTTCTGATATTGGGACAGGGACTTATGGCTACACCTTC
CDR3 protein: CASSPTSDIGTGTYGYTF
J gene: TRBJ1-2
V gene: TRBV7-9
clone size: .
D gene: TRBD1

CDR3 DNA: TGTGCCACCAGCAGAGTGACCGGGACTAGCCCCGGGGAGCTGTTTTTT
CDR3 protein: CATSRVTGTSPGELFF
J gene: TRBJ2-2
V gene: TRBV15
clone size: .
D gene: TRBD2

CDR3 DNA: TGTGCCATCAGGGACAGGGGGTCAGGGACTGAAGCTTTCTTT
CDR3 protein: CAIRDRGSGTEAFF
J gene: TRBJ1-1
V gene: TRBV10-3
clone size: .
D gene: TRBD1

CDR3 DNA: TGTGCCAGCAGTTTAGAGGCAGGGATCTATGGCTACACCTTC
CDR3 protein: CASSLEAGIYGYTF
J gene: TRBJ1-2
V gene: TRBV28
clone size: .
D gene: .

CDR3 DNA: TGTGCCAGCAGTGAAGCCCAGACTAGCGGGGGATACGAGCAGTACTTC
CDR3 protein: CASSEAQTSGGYEQYF
J gene: TRBJ2-7
V gene: TRBV2
clone size: .
D gene: TRBD2

CDR3 DNA: TGTGCCAGCAGTTTTGCCTCGCCTCAGGGTTTAATTTATGGAAACACCATATATTTT
CDR3 protein: CASSFASPQGLIYGNTIYF
J gene: TRBJ1-3
V gene: TRBV28
clone size: .
D gene: .

CDR3 DNA: TGTGCCAGCAGTTACTCGACGGGCGGGGCCTCCTACGAGCAGTACTTC
CDR3 protein: CASSYSTGGASYEQYF
J gene: TRBJ2-7
V gene: TRBV6-5
clone size: few
D gene: .

CDR3 DNA: TGTGCCAGCAGCCGACCGGGACAAGCCTACGAGCAGTACTTC
CDR3 protein: CASSRPGQAYEQYF
J gene: TRBJ2-7
V gene: TRBV6-6
clone size: .
D gene: .

CDR3 DNA: TGTGCCAGCAGTGTATCTGGGACTAACACTGAAGCTTTCTTT
CDR3 protein: CASSVSGTNTEAFF
J gene: TRBJ1-1
V gene: TRBV2
clone size: .
D gene: .